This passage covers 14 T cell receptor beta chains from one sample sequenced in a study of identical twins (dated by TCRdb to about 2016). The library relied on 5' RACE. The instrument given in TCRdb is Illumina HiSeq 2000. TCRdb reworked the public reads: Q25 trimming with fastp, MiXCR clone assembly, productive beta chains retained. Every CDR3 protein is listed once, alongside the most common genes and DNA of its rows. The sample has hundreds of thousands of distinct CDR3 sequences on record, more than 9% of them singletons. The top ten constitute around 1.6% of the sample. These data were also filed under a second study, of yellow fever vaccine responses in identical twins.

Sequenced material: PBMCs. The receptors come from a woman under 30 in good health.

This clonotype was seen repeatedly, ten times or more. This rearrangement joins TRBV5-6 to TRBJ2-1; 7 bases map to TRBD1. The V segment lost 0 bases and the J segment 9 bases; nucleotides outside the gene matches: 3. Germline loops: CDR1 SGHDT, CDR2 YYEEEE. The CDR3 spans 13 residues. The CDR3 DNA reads TGTGCCAGCAGCTTGGCTCCAGGGGGTGAGCAGTTCTTC. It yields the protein CASSLAPGGEQFF.

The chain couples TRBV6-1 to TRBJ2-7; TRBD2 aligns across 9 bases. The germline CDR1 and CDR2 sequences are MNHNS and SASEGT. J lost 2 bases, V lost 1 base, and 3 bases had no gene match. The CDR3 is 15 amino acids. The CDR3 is CASSEEAGGPYEQYV. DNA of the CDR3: TGTGCCAGCAGTGAAGAAGCGGGGGGACCCTACGAGCAGTACGTC.

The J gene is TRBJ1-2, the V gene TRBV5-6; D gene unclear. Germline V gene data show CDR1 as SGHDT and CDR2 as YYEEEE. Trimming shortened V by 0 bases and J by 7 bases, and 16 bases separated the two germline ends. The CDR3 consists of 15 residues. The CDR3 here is CASSLALVGFGGYTF. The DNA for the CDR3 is TGTGCCAGCAGCTTGGCCCTGGTCGGTTTTGGTGGCTACACCTTC. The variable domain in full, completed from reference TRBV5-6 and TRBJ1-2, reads DAGVTQSPTHLIKTRGQQVTLRCSPKSGHDTVSWYQQALGQGPQFIFQYYEEEERQRGNFPDRFSGHQFPNYSSELNVNALLLGDSALYLCASSLALVGFGGYTFGSGTRLTVV.

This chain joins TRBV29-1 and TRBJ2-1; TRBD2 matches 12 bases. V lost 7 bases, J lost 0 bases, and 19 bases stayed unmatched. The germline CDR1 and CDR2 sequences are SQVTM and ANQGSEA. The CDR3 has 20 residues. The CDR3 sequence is CSAQARTSGVKFGSYNEQFF. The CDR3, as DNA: TGCAGCGCCCAAGCTAGGACTAGCGGGGTGAAGTTCGGCTCCTACAATGAGCAGTTCTTC.

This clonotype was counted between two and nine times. In DNA, the CDR3 is TGTGCCACCAGTGATTTGACCAGTCCCCAAGAGACCCAGTACTTC. Residues: CATSDLTSPQETQYF. The rearrangement uses TRBV24-1 and TRBJ2-5; D unclear. Deletions cut 0 bases from V and 1 base from J, with 8 bases between. The CDR3 sequence is 15 residues long. CDR1 KGHDR and CDR2 SFDVKD come from the germline V gene.

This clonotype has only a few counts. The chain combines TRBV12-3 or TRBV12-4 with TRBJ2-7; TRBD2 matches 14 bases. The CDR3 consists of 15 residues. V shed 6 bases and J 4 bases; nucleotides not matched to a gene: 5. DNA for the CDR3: TGTGCCAGCAGGTTGGGACTAGCGGGAGCATACGAGCAGTACTTC. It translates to CASRLGLAGAYEQYF.

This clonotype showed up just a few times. CDR3 coding DNA: TGTGCCAGCAGAGGACTAGCGGGGCGATCGAACACCGGGGAGCTGTTTTTT. Its protein product is CASRGLAGRSNTGELFF. This chain links TRBV28 with TRBJ2-2, with 12 bases matching TRBD2. The J segment lost 0 bases and the V segment lost 6 bases, leaving 5 bases of the junction unmatched. Germline CDR1 reads MDHEN; CDR2 reads SYDVKM. The CDR3 totals 17 residues.

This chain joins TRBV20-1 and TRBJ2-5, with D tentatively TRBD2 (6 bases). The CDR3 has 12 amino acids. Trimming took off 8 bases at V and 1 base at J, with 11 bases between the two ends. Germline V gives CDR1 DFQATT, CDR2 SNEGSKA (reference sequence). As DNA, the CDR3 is TGCAGTTCCCAAGCGGGCCAAGAGACCCAGTACTTC. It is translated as CSSQAGQETQYF.

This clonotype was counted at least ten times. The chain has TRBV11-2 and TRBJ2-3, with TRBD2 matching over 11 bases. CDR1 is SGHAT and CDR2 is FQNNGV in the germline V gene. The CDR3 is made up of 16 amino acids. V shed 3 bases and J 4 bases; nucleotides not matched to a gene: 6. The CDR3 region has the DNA TGTGCCAGCAGCTTCCTAGCGGGGGGAGGTGCAGATACGCAGTATTTT. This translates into CASSFLAGGGADTQYF.

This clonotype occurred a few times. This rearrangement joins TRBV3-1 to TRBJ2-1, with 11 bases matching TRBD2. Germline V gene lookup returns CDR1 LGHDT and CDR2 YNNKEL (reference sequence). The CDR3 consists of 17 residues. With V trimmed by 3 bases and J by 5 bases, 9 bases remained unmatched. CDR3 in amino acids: CASSQHPSGRTNNEQFF. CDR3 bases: TGTGCCAGCAGCCAGCACCCTAGCGGGAGGACTAACAATGAGCAGTTCTTC.

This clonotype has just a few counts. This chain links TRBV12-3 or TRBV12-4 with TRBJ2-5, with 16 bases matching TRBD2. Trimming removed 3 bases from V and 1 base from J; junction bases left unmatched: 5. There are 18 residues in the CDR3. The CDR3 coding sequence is TGTGCCAGCAGTTTTGGGACTAGCGGGGGGGGACTCCAAGAGACCCAGTACTTC. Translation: CASSFGTSGGGLQETQYF.

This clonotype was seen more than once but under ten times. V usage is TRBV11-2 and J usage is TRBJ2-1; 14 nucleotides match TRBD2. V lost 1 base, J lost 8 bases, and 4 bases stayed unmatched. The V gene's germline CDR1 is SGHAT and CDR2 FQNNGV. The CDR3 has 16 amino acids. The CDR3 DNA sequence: TGTGCCAGCAGCTTAGTTGGGACTAGCGGGAGTTATGAGCAGTTCTTC. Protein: CASSLVGTSGSYEQFF.

The CDR3 DNA reads as TGTGCCAGCAGCTCCGGCGGGGACAGGGCTTCCCAAGAGACCCAGTACTTC. Its protein product is CASSSGGDRASQETQYF. The chain has TRBV13 and TRBJ2-5; 9 nucleotides align to TRBD1. Germline values: CDR1 PRHDT, CDR2 FYEKMQ (reference sequence). Trimming at V came to 4 bases and at J to 1 base, leaving 10 bases not matched to a gene. The CDR3 sequence is 17 residues long.

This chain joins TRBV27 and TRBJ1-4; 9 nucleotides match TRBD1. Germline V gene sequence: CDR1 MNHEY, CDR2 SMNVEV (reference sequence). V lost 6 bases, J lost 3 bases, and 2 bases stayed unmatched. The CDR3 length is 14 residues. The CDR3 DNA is TGTGCCAGCAGGGGACAGGGCGCTAATGAAAAACTGTTTTTT. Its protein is CASRGQGANEKLFF. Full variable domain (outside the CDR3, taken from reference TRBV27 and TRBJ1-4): EAQVTQNPRYLITVTGKKLTVTCSQNMNHEYMSWYRQDPGLGLRQIYYSMNVEVTDKGDVPEGYKVSRKEKRNFPLILESPSPNQTSLYFCASRGQGANEKLFFGSGTQLSVL.